This TCR beta chain appears in the sequencing data of a study of T-cell memory formation after mild COVID-19. Study-level results: Clones contracting across day 15 to 85 had a balanced CD4/CD8 profile; later expanding clones leaned CD4+.

The junction had 20 bases not matched to a gene; V was cut back by 5 bases and J by 6 bases. Germline V lookup: CDR1 SEHNR, CDR2 FQNEAQ (reference sequence). The CDR3 spans 20 residues. 5'RACE, which relied on constant-segment primers, yielded TCR alpha and TCR beta cDNA libraries carrying sample barcodes and UMIs. TCRdb re-called the 5' RACE reads through MiXCR, storing one row per CDR3 protein. Of around 200,000 distinct CDR3 sequences listed, around 30% are singletons. There are a few counts of this clonotype. No antigen is known for it. Sequencing input: PBMCs or a T cell subset sorted from them (not recorded which). The receptor was derived from an adult woman who had mild COVID-19 (a few samples of this study predate the infection). Cell type and time point are not known. V gene TRBV7-9 combines with J gene TRBJ2-1, with 12 nucleotides matching TRBD2. CDR3 DNA: TGTGCCAGCAGCACAACTCGAGCACTAGCGGGAGGTCCCCCCTCCAATGAGCAGTTCTTC. Its translation: CASSTTRALAGGPPSNEQFF.